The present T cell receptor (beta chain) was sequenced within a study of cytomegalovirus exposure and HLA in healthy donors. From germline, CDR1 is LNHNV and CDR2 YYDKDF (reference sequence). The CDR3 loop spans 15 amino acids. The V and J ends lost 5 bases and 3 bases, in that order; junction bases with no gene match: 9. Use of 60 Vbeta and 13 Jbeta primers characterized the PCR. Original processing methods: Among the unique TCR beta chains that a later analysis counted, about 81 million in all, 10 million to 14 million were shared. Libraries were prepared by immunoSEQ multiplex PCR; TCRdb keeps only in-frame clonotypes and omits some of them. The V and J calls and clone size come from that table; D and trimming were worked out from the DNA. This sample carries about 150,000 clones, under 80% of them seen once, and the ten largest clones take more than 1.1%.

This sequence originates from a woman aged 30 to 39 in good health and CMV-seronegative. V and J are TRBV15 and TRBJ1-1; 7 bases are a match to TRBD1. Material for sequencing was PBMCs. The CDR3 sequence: CATSRRFQGDTEAFF. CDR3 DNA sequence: TGTGCCACCAGCCGACGATTTCAGGGGGACACTGAAGCTTTCTTT. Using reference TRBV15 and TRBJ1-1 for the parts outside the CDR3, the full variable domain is DAMVIQNPRYQVTQFGKPVTLSCSQTLNHNVMYWYQQKSSQAPKLLFHYYDKDFNNEADTPDNFQSRRPNTSFCFLDIRSPGLGDTAMYLCATSRRFQGDTEAFFGQGTRLTVV.